This TCR beta chain was recorded in a study of shared clonotypes between healthy human individuals. Measured with immunoSEQ multiplex PCR; TCRdb has only the in-frame clones, and not every one. The table shows around 980,000 clones, with 70% to 80% occurring only once. The CDR3 spans 14 residues. Trimming left V 0 bases short and J 4 bases short, with 9 bases between. The germline V gene has CDR1 SGHKS and CDR2 YYEKEE (reference sequence). The sample comprised memory CD4+ T cells from PBMCs. Subset given: CD45RA-negative fraction. This sequence originates from a man aged 18 to 35 in good health. Some clones in this sample may be carry-over from other donors' samples. The rearrangement uses TRBV5-5 and TRBJ2-3; D not certain. DNA of the CDR3: TGTGCCAGCAGCTTGGTCAGGATCGCAGATACGCAGTATTTT. It encodes CASSLVRIADTQYF.